This T cell receptor (beta chain) was found in a study of graft-versus-host responses after intestinal transplantation. Study-level background: Grafts were multivisceral, liver-intestinal, or isolated intestinal. All of the recipients had induction that used anti-thymocyte globulin, then tacrolimus and steroids for 2 to 3 years.

Assay: immunoSEQ multiplex PCR; the TCRdb copy retains only in-frame clones and omits some. Of over 45,000 clones in the sample, 80% to 90% were seen once. With respect to this clone: The antigen remains undetermined.

General study results and limits: Ileal or blood samples showed some GvH clones first, and such clones were also found in recipient marrow.

The trim removed 5 bases at V and 4 bases at J, leaving 6 bases unmatched. This CDR3 is built from 15 residues. Per germline, CDR1 MNHEY and CDR2 SVGAGI. The receptor was isolated from a human patient who received an intestinal transplant, so some T cells may come from the graft donor. Specimen: PBMCs, collected 26 days after transplant. This chain joins TRBV6-5 and TRBJ2-2, with 8 bases identical to TRBD1. The CDR3: CASSPTGDGTGELFF. DNA for the CDR3: TGTGCCAGCAGTCCGACAGGGGATGGCACCGGGGAGCTGTTTTTT.